The 5 T cell receptor beta chains below all came from one sample that was sequenced in a study of control samples from healthy donors and cancer patients. The protocol was immunoSEQ multiplex PCR, while the TCRdb copy is restricted to in-frame clones and leaves out a portion. Of 130,000 or so clones listed, roughly 92% were seen once; the top ten hold 5.5%. The sequencing sample was made of blood. Receptor source: a man aged 18 to 30 in good health.

The chain is built from TRBV9 and TRBJ2-3; D possibly corresponds to TRBD1 (6 bases). The germline gives CDR1 SGDLS, CDR2 YYNGEE. The CDR3 spans 16 residues. V was trimmed by 3 bases and J by 1 base, leaving 15 bases between them. The CDR3 region has the DNA TGTGCCAGCAGCGCTCGACCGGGACACCGCACAGATACGCAGTATTTT. Amino acids: CASSARPGHRTDTQYF.

The chain links TRBV20-1 to TRBJ2-7; D gene unclear. V lost 2 bases and J 0 bases, leaving 2 bases between the germline ends. Germline CDR1 DFQATT, CDR2 SNEGSKA (reference sequence). The CDR3 is made up of 11 amino acids. The CDR3 sequence: CSARHSYEQYF. The CDR3 nucleotides read TGCAGTGCTAGACACTCCTACGAGCAGTACTTC.

V and J are TRBV4-2 and TRBJ2-3; 14 nucleotides agree with TRBD2. The CDR3 totals 17 residues. J was trimmed by 1 base and V by 1 base; bases with no gene match: 1. Germline CDR1 is LGHNA and CDR2 is YNFKEQ. The CDR3 region is CASSQVTSGGGTDTQYF. The CDR3 DNA reads as TGTGCCAGCAGCCAAGTGACTAGCGGGGGGGGCACAGATACGCAGTATTTT.

The J gene is TRBJ1-1, the V gene TRBV7-9; possible D gene TRBD1, 6 bases. V was cut by 1 base and J by 0 bases, with 12 bases left in between. This CDR3 comprises 16 residues. Germline CDR1 SEHNR, CDR2 FQNEAQ (reference sequence). CDR3 coding DNA: TGTGCCAGCAGCTTAGTGGACAGTCGCTTGAACACTGAAGCTTTCTTT. It encodes CASSLVDSRLNTEAFF. The variable domain in full, with the rest retrieved from reference TRBV7-9 and TRBJ1-1, is DTGVSQNPRHKITKRGQNVTFRCDPISEHNRLYWYRQTLGQGPEFLTYFQNEAQLEKSRLLSDRFSAERPKGSFSTLEIQRTEQGDSAMYLCASSLVDSRLNTEAFFGQGTRLTVV.

V is TRBV6-5 and J is TRBJ1-4; 8 bases match TRBD1. The germline CDR1 and CDR2 sequences are MNHEY and SVGAGI. The CDR3 spans 14 residues. Unmatched junction bases numbered 9, after V lost 10 bases and J lost 5 bases. The CDR3 DNA reads TGTGCCATTCCCGGGCGGACAGGGAATGAAAAACTGTTTTTT. Amino acid sequence: CAIPGRTGNEKLFF.